This entry lists 27 T cell receptor beta chains sequenced from one sample in a study of metastatic and nonmetastatic thyroid tumors. There were no patients who had received any treatment before thyroid surgery. TCRdb re-called the PCR reads with MiXCR. The sample shows around 8,600 clones, 35% of them seen only once. The specimen was tumor tissue. These receptor sequences come from a female donor with papillary thyroid cancer or a benign thyroid nodule (not recorded which). Some clones in this sample may be carry-over from other donors' samples.

The table lists this clone with a few counts. The rearrangement uses TRBV2 and TRBJ1-1, with TRBD1 as a possible D gene (6 bases). The CDR3 is 15 residues long. Germline CDR1 is SNHLY and CDR2 is FYNNEI. V gave up 8 bases and J gave up 0 bases, with 16 bases separating them. The CDR3 DNA sequence: TGTGCCAGCTTACAGGACAGCTACATGAACACTGAAGCTTTCTTT. This translates into CASLQDSYMNTEAFF.

This clone was seen a few times. The chain is built from TRBV27 and TRBJ2-7; D remains ambiguous. Trimming stripped 3 bases from V and 6 bases from J, with 3 bases between. This CDR3 region has 10 residues. Germline CDR1 and CDR2: MNHEY and SMNVEV (reference sequence). This CDR3 reads CASSFSEQYF. CDR3 in DNA: TGTGCCAGCAGTTTTAGCGAGCAGTACTTC.

This clone was seen only once. The rearrangement uses TRBV30 and TRBJ1-2, with 8 bases that match TRBD1. CDR3 length: 16 residues. Losses at the gene ends were 5 bases for V and 3 bases for J; bases not matched to a gene: 14. The germline CDR1 and CDR2 sequences are GTSNPN and SVGIG (reference sequence). The CDR3 reads CAWGPMGQVSYYGYTF. The CDR3 bases are TGTGCCTGGGGCCCCATGGGACAGGTATCGTACTATGGCTACACCTTC.

The chain combines TRBV11-3 with TRBJ2-2, with 7 bases fitting TRBD2. Germline-derived CDR1 and CDR2 are SGHNT and YENEEA. The CDR3 is made up of 16 amino acids. V lost 5 bases, J lost 2 bases, and 8 bases stayed unmatched. CDR3 bases: TGTGCCAGCAGCCACGGGAGGCGGGCCAACACCGGGGAGCTGTTTTTT. This sequence encodes CASSHGRRANTGELFF.

This rearrangement joins TRBV20-1 to TRBJ1-1, with D unclear. Per the germline V gene, CDR1 is DFQATT and CDR2 is SNEGSKA (reference sequence). V gave up 5 bases and J gave up 3 bases, with 7 bases separating them. CDR3 length equals 11 residues. The CDR3 DNA reads TGCAGTGCTGCGGCTCACACTGAAGCTTTCTTT. Its protein is CSAAAHTEAFF.

V gene TRBV4-1 combines with J gene TRBJ1-6, with 7 bases aligning to TRBD1. V dropped 0 bases and J dropped 10; count of bases not matched to a gene: 9. The CDR3 sequence is 16 residues long. Germline V gives CDR1 MGHRA, CDR2 YSYEKL. The CDR3 is CASSQDDRDGGSPLHF. The CDR3 region has the DNA TGCGCCAGCAGCCAAGACGACAGGGATGGAGGCTCACCCCTCCACTTT.

The chain is built from TRBV13 and TRBJ2-1; 13 positions agree with TRBD2. This CDR3 has 17 residues. The V and J ends lost 0 bases and 10 bases, in that order; junction bases with no gene match: 9. Germline-derived CDR1 and CDR2 are PRHDT and FYEKMQ (reference sequence). CDR3 sequence reads: CASSLGETSGRAKEQFF. The CDR3 DNA sequence: TGTGCCAGCAGCTTAGGGGAAACTAGCGGGAGGGCCAAAGAGCAGTTCTTC.

In this sample, this clone is medium-sized (0.01 to 0.1%). This chain connects TRBV2 to TRBJ2-1; 9 bases align to TRBD1. This CDR3 has 16 residues. V was pared by 7 bases and J by 8 bases, with 15 bases of the junction left unmatched. Germline CDR1 and CDR2: SNHLY and FYNNEI. The CDR3 DNA reads TGTGCCAGCATCAAATCGCCGGGACAGGGCGCGCATGAGCAGTTCTTC. Translating gives CASIKSPGQGAHEQFF.

This chain uses TRBV6-1 with TRBJ2-7, with TRBD2 matching 8 bases. Germline lookup yields CDR1 MNHNS and CDR2 SASEGT. Germline trimming cut 7 bases from V and 2 bases from J; bases unmatched to any gene: 7. The CDR3 runs 14 residues. The CDR3 loop reads CASKGSGGPYEQYF. For the CDR3, the DNA is TGTGCCAGCAAGGGTTCGGGAGGGCCCTACGAGCAGTACTTC.

The chain links TRBV27 to TRBJ2-2; possible D gene TRBD1, 5 bases. V lost 6 bases to trimming and J lost 4 bases, with 9 bases between them. CDR3 length equals 13 residues. Germline V gene lookup returns CDR1 MNHEY and CDR2 SMNVEV (reference sequence). CDR3 amino acids: CASRKGFTGELFF. CDR3 DNA sequence: TGTGCCAGCAGAAAGGGGTTCACCGGGGAGCTGTTTTTT.

By its share, this clone is medium-sized. The V gene is TRBV11-1, the J gene TRBJ2-3; D remains ambiguous. Looked up from germline, CDR1 is SGHAT and CDR2 is FQDESV (reference sequence). This CDR3 region has 13 residues. Trimming cost V 3 bases and J 4 bases, with 8 bases left between them. CDR3 nucleotide sequence: TGTGCCAGCAGCTTGAACTATGCAGATACGCAGTATTTT. This sequence encodes CASSLNYADTQYF.

The sample holds a few counts of this clone. The chain has TRBV28 and TRBJ1-2, with D uncertain. Germline CDR1 MDHEN, CDR2 SYDVKM. V was cut by 4 bases and J by 0 bases, with 0 bases left in between. This CDR3 is 11 amino acids long. CDR3 sequence (DNA): TGTGCCAGCAGTTCTAACTATGGCTACACCTTC. Its protein product is CASSSNYGYTF.

This clone was seen a few times. The rearrangement uses TRBV6-1 and TRBJ1-5; no clear D. This CDR3 is 11 amino acids long. Germline CDR1 reads MNHNS; CDR2 reads SASEGT. The V gene lost 2 bases and the J gene lost 7 bases, with 3 bases spanning the gap. The CDR3 region is CASSERQPQHF. The CDR3 DNA sequence: TGTGCCAGCAGTGAACGCCAGCCCCAGCATTTT.

The V and J genes are TRBV28 and TRBJ2-7; D possibly corresponds to TRBD1 (5 bases). The CDR3 consists of 15 residues. Trimming removed 3 bases at V and 2 bases at J, with 14 bases between. CDR1 is MDHEN, CDR2 SYDVKM, per germline. The CDR3 spells CASSLVRTLTYEQYF. CDR3 sequence (DNA): TGTGCCAGCAGTTTGGTCAGGACATTGACCTACGAGCAGTACTTC.

In this sample, this clone is medium-sized (0.01 to 0.1%). The V call is TRBV27, the J call TRBJ1-1, with D maybe TRBD1 (5 bases). V lost 0 bases and J 5 bases, leaving 13 bases between the germline ends. In germline, CDR1 is MNHEY, CDR2 SMNVEV (reference sequence). The CDR3 runs 15 residues. The CDR3 DNA is TGTGCCAGCAGTTTATCGATAGGGGCGAGAACTGAAGCTTTCTTT. This codes for CASSLSIGARTEAFF.

CDR3 residues: CASSLAGGHLRANEQFF. Written as DNA, the CDR3 is TGTGCCAGTAGCCTAGCGGGGGGCCACCTGAGGGCCAATGAGCAGTTCTTC. This chain joins TRBV19 and TRBJ2-1; 11 nucleotides match TRBD2. The CDR3 sequence is 17 residues long. V lost 6 bases to trimming and J lost 6 bases; unmatched junction nucleotides: 13. Germline values: CDR1 LNHDA, CDR2 SQIVND (reference sequence). Full variable domain (rest looked up from reference TRBV19 and TRBJ2-1): DGGITQSPKYLFRKEGQNVTLSCEQNLNHDAMYWYRQDPGQGLRLIYYSQIVNDFQKGDIAEGYSVSREKKESFPLTVTSAQKNPTAFYLCASSLAGGHLRANEQFFGPGTRLTVL.

This chain joins TRBV11-3 and TRBJ2-1, with D hard to call. The CDR3 has 14 residues. V was trimmed by 5 bases and J by 6 bases, leaving 14 bases between them. Germline values: CDR1 SGHNT, CDR2 YENEEA. CDR3 region: CASSPYPIGNEQFF. CDR3 DNA sequence: TGTGCCAGCAGCCCATACCCAATTGGCAATGAGCAGTTCTTC.

This clone is termed medium-sized. J is TRBJ2-1 and V is TRBV20-1; D may match TRBD1 or TRBD2 (5 bases each). There are 18 residues in the CDR3. Trimming left V 0 bases short and J 5 bases short, with 23 bases between. Looked up from germline, CDR1 is DFQATT and CDR2 is SNEGSKA (reference sequence). In DNA, the CDR3 is TGCAGTGCTAGAGACCTTCGCCCCCGTTTAGGGGACCACAATGAGCAGTTCTTC. Amino acid sequence: CSARDLRPRLGDHNEQFF.

This clone showed up just a few times. V and J are TRBV19 and TRBJ2-2; D is undetermined. The CDR3 totals 12 residues. Germline V gene lookup returns CDR1 LNHDA and CDR2 SQIVND (reference sequence). V shed 3 bases and J shed 7 bases, with 6 bases lying between them. CDR3 DNA sequence: TGTGCCAGTAGTATCGGCTACGGGGAGCTGTTTTTT. This encodes CASSIGYGELFF.

CDR3 DNA sequence: TGTGCCAGCAGCCATTCAACTTACACCGGGGAGCTGTTTTTT. This translates into CASSHSTYTGELFF. V gene TRBV14 combines with J gene TRBJ2-2; D call uncertain. The CDR3 consists of 14 residues. Germline V gives CDR1 SGHDN, CDR2 FVKESK. V lost 3 bases and J lost 3, with 8 bases in between.

On this clone: At one boundary the junction diverges from the germline segment, which might be a read error. The CDR3 region has the DNA TGTGCCAGTAGTAGCTGGGCCTCGGACGAACAGTACTTC. Amino acid sequence: CASSSWASDEQYF. The chain has TRBV19 and TRBJ2-7; D gene uncertain. Germline loops: CDR1 LNHDA, CDR2 SQIVND (reference sequence). The CDR3 spans 13 residues.

This clone was picked up many times. The rearrangement joins TRBV5-4 to TRBJ2-7, with a weak D call TRBD1 (6 bases). CDR3 size: 13 residues. Trimming took 2 bases from V and 4 from J, leaving 10 bases between them. CDR1 SGHNT and CDR2 YYREEE come from the germline V gene (reference sequence). CDR3 in DNA: TGTGCCAGCAGCTTAAGAGGACAGTACGAGCAGTACTTC. Amino acid sequence: CASSLRGQYEQYF.

This clone is medium-sized (0.01 to 0.1%) in the sample. This rearrangement joins TRBV6-1 to TRBJ2-6, with TRBD1 identical over 12 bases. The CDR3 has 16 residues. V lost 8 bases to trimming and J lost 0 bases; unmatched junction nucleotides: 2. Germline-derived CDR1 and CDR2 are MNHNS and SASEGT. The CDR3 protein is CASRDRGLSGANVLTF. DNA for the CDR3: TGTGCCAGCCGGGACAGGGGGCTCTCTGGGGCCAACGTCCTGACTTTC.

The V and J genes are TRBV7-2 and TRBJ2-2; D unclear. CDR1 and CDR2 from the germline V gene are SGHTA and FQGNSA. The CDR3 consists of 13 residues. The V end lost 1 base, the J end lost 8 bases, and 8 bases lay between the germline ends. The CDR3 nucleotides are TGTGCCAGCAGCTTAGTTACCGCGGGGGAGCTGTTTTTT. Translated, it gives CASSLVTAGELFF.

The gene calls are TRBV11-2 and TRBJ1-2; a possible D gene is TRBD1 (5 bases). The CDR3 covers 15 residues. The V gene's germline CDR1 is SGHAT and CDR2 FQNNGV. V lost 0 bases and J 4 bases, leaving 12 bases between the germline ends. DNA of the CDR3: TGTGCCAGCAGCTTAGATCCGGGACTGCTCTATGGCTACACCTTC. It codes for CASSLDPGLLYGYTF.

The chain combines TRBV11-3 with TRBJ1-1; 7 positions match TRBD1. V shed 4 bases and J 6 bases; nucleotides not matched to a gene: 5. Germline V gene lookup returns CDR1 SGHNT and CDR2 YENEEA. CDR3 size: 13 residues. DNA of the CDR3: TGTGCCAGCAGCTCGTACGGGACAGCTGAAGCTTTCTTT. It specifies CASSSYGTAEAFF.

The DNA of the CDR3 is TGCAGTGCTCGGACTCCCCTGAACACTGAAGCTTTCTTT. It is translated as CSARTPLNTEAFF. V and J are TRBV20-1 and TRBJ1-1; D not resolved. Germline V gives CDR1 DFQATT, CDR2 SNEGSKA (reference sequence). The CDR3 sequence is 13 residues long. The V gene lost 5 bases and the J gene lost 0 bases, with 10 bases spanning the gap.